Listed here is a single T cell receptor (beta chain). The antigen is not known. Profiling relied on immunoSEQ multiplex PCR, and the TCRdb table lists in-frame clones only, not all of them. Among some 25,000 clones listed, roughly 80% were seen once. CDR3 size: 14 residues. Germline lookup yields CDR1 SGHDT and CDR2 YYEEEE. Trimming took off 4 bases at V and 3 bases at J, with 12 bases between the two ends. The sample originates from a study of PD-1 blockade in mismatch repair-deficient tumors. Findings and caveats of the study: Tumor-resident clones, often undetectable pretreatment in blood, expanded then contracted after pembrolizumab.

Mismatch repair deficiency was confirmed in all patients, by PCR or immunohistochemistry. TCRs were sequenced from three patients responding to pembrolizumab. The sequencing here drew on PBMCs, taken before pembrolizumab treatment. This clonotype was obtained from an adult with mismatch repair-deficient cancer. V gene TRBV5-6 combines with J gene TRBJ2-3, with TRBD1 as a possible D gene (6 bases). CDR3 coding DNA: TGTGCCAGCAGCCTTTACACAGGGACAGATACGCAGTATTTT. It codes for CASSLYTGTDTQYF.